Listed here are 10 T cell receptor beta chains from one sample, sequenced in a study of blood T cell repertoires in COVID-19. TCRdb keeps only in-frame clones here, not all; method: immunoSEQ multiplex PCR. The sample holds fewer than 300,000 clones, roughly 90% seen once. Material for sequencing was peripheral blood. The receptors derive from a woman younger than 45 with COVID-19, enrolled during active disease.

The chain uses TRBV3-1 (or the pseudogene TRBV3-2) and TRBJ1-2; 10 nucleotides align to TRBD1. The CDR3 loop spans 14 amino acids. V gave up 4 bases and J gave up 2 bases; unmatched junction bases: 1. Germline V CDR1 and CDR2: LGHDT, YNNKEL (reference sequence). The CDR3 loop reads CASSPTGGNYGYTF. The CDR3 coding sequence is TGTGCCAGCAGCCCGACAGGGGGCAACTATGGCTACACCTTC.

The V and J genes are TRBV2 and TRBJ1-1; D is undetermined. Germline V gene sequence: CDR1 SNHLY, CDR2 FYNNEI. V lost 6 bases and J lost 5, with 25 bases in between. The CDR3 consists of 17 residues. The CDR3 DNA is TGTGCCAGCAGGGAGGACCCCTATACACGGCGGAAGACTGAAGCTTTCTTT. It is translated as CASREDPYTRRKTEAFF.

The chain joins TRBV12-3 or TRBV12-4 to TRBJ1-6; weak D call: TRBD1 (6 bases). V lost 4 bases to trimming and J lost 11 bases, with 9 bases between them. The CDR3 has 12 amino acids. CDR3 sequence reads: CASSSYRAPLHF. The CDR3 bases are TGTGCCAGCAGTTCCTACAGGGCACCCCTCCACTTT.

The chain joins TRBV5-1 to TRBJ1-3; 7 bases fit TRBD1. Germline V gene sequence: CDR1 SGHRS, CDR2 YFSETQ. The CDR3 is 15 amino acids. V lost 3 bases to trimming and J lost 0 bases; unmatched junction nucleotides: 3. The CDR3 DNA reads TGCGCCAGCAGCTCTGACAGGGTCTCTGGAAACACCATATATTTT. Translating gives CASSSDRVSGNTIYF.

The chain links TRBV3-1 (or the pseudogene TRBV3-2) to TRBJ1-4; the match to TRBD1 covers 8 bases. The length of the CDR3 is 16 residues. The germline CDR1 and CDR2 sequences are LGHDT and YNNKEL (reference sequence). The V segment lost 0 bases and the J segment 4 bases; nucleotides outside the gene matches: 4. The CDR3 DNA follows: TGTGCCAGCAGCCAAGATCGGACAGGGTTTAATGAAAAACTGTTTTTT. It is translated as CASSQDRTGFNEKLFF.

In the case of this clone: This same CDR3 is encoded by further DNA sequences in the sample. V is TRBV10-1 and J is TRBJ2-2, with 8 positions matching TRBD2. CDR3 length: 13 residues. Germline trimming cut 9 bases from V and 4 bases from J; bases unmatched to any gene: 4. In germline, CDR1 is WNHNN, CDR2 SYGVQD (reference sequence). The CDR3 here is CASSAGVTGELFF. The CDR3 DNA reads as TGCGCCAGTTCAGCGGGGGTCACCGGGGAGCTGTTTTTT.

The V and J genes are TRBV30 and TRBJ1-2; no definite D call. The CDR3 is 15 amino acids. Trimming cost V 0 bases and J 0 bases, with 11 bases left between them. Per the germline V gene, CDR1 is GTSNPN and CDR2 is SVGIG (reference sequence). CDR3 DNA sequence: TGTGCCTGGAGTGTTGTTCTAGGATCTAACTATGGCTACACCTTC. Translated, it gives CAWSVVLGSNYGYTF.

In this sample, this clone turned up once. The rearrangement links TRBV10-3 to TRBJ2-3, with 11 nucleotides matching TRBD2. With V trimmed by 4 bases and J by 3 bases, 6 bases remained unmatched. Germline lookup yields CDR1 ENHRY and CDR2 SYGVKD. The CDR3 runs to 16 residues. CDR3 region: CAISARGLAATDTQYF. The DNA of the CDR3 is TGTGCCATCAGTGCCAGGGGACTAGCGGCGACAGATACGCAGTATTTT.

The chain combines TRBV7-8 with TRBJ1-1, with D perhaps TRBD1 (6 bases). CDR3 size: 15 residues. With 5 bases removed from V and 1 base from J, the gap between germline ends came to 14 bases. The germline CDR1 and CDR2 sequences are SGHVS and FQNEAQ. CDR3 residues: CASSASGQQNTEAFF. The CDR3, as DNA: TGTGCCAGCAGCGCATCCGGACAGCAGAACACTGAAGCTTTCTTT.

The chain couples TRBV2 to TRBJ1-4; no definite D call. V was pared by 5 bases and J by 8 bases, with 9 bases between. The germline gives CDR1 SNHLY, CDR2 FYNNEI. The CDR3 runs 12 residues. The CDR3: CASSSLEEKLFF. CDR3 DNA sequence: TGTGCCAGCAGTTCTCTTGAGGAAAAACTGTTTTTT.